This T cell receptor beta chain was sequenced in a study of control samples from healthy donors and cancer patients. TCRdb's table, derived via immunoSEQ multiplex PCR, lists solely in-frame clones and lacks some. The sample lists 75,000 to 90,000 clones; about 89% were seen once. The germline V and J ends were trimmed by 3 bases and 4 bases, with 7 bases remaining between them. CDR3 length equals 13 residues. The V gene's germline CDR1 is SGDLS and CDR2 YYNGEE. The sequence was obtained from a young man in good health. The sequenced sample was blood. The V call is TRBV9, the J call TRBJ1-4; D uncertain. CDR3 nucleotide sequence: TGTGCCAGCAGCGAAGGAGGTAATGAAAAACTGTTTTTT. Protein product: CASSEGGNEKLFF.